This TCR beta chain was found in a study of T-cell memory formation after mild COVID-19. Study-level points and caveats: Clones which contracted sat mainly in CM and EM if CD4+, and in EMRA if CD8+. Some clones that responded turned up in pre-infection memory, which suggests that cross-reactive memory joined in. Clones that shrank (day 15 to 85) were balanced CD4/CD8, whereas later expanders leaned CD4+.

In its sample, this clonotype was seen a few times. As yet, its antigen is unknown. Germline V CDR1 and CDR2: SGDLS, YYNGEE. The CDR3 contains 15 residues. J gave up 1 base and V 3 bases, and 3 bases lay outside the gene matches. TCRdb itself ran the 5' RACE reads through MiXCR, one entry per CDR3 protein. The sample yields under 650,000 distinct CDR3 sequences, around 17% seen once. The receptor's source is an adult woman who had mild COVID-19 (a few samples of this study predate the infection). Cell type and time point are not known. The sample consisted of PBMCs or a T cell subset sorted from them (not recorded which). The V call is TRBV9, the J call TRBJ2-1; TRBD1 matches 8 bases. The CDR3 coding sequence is TGTGCCAGCAGCGAGGACAGGGTTTCCTACAATGAGCAGTTCTTC. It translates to CASSEDRVSYNEQFF.